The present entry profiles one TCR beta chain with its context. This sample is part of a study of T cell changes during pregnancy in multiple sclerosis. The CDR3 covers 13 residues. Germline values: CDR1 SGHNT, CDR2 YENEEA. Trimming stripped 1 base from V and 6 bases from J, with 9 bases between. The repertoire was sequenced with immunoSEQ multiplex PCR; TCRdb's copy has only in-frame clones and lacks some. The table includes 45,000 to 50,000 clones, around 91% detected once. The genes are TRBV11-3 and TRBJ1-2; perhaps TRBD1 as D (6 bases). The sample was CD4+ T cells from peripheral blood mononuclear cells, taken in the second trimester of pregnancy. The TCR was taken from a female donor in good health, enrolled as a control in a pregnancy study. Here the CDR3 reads CASSLGQVNGYTF. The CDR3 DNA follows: TGTGCCAGCAGCTTAGGACAGGTCAATGGCTACACCTTC.